This is a list of T cell receptor beta chains from one sample in a study of cytomegalovirus exposure and HLA in healthy donors. Libraries were prepared by immunoSEQ multiplex PCR; TCRdb keeps only in-frame clonotypes and omits some of them. The table includes fewer than 250,000 clones, 80% to 90% detected once. Source material: PBMCs. Source of these receptors: a man between 25 and 39 years old in good health and CMV-seronegative. Each CDR3 is given with its conserved first and last residue. D genes are given only for firm matches. Some rows have no size entry. The others give once, few or many, or a class for an expanded clone.

CDR3nt	CDR3aa	abundance	v_gene	j_gene	d_gene
TGTGCCAGTAGTATATCCGGAGGAGGGCACGAGCAGTACTTC	CASSISGGGHEQYF	-	TRBV19	TRBJ2-7	-
TGTGCCAGCAGAAAAACCGGCTCCGGGGAAAAACTGTTTTTT	CASRKTGSGEKLFF	few	TRBV6-5	TRBJ1-4	-
TGTGCCAGCAGCTTAGAACAGCAATCCTACAATGAGCAGTTCTTC	CASSLEQQSYNEQFF	-	TRBV7-8	TRBJ2-1	-
TGTGCCAGCTCACCTTCGTACGTCCCTAGGACTGAAGCTTTCTTT	CASSPSYVPRTEAFF	few	TRBV18	TRBJ1-1	-
TGTGCCAGCAGCTTAGAGAAGCGGGTAAGTCGGGATACGCAGTATTTT	CASSLEKRVSRDTQYF	-	TRBV7-6	TRBJ2-3	-
TGTGCCAGTAGTATAGGGGACTTTACTCTCCCTCAGCCCCAGCATTTT	CASSIGDFTLPQPQHF	few	TRBV19	TRBJ1-5	-
TGCAGCGTTGAAGGGGACAGGGAGTTCAACACTGAAGCTTTCTTT	CSVEGDREFNTEAFF	-	TRBV29-1	TRBJ1-1	TRBD1
TGTGCCAGCATCCCCCCGGGAGAGACACCGACTTTGCACACCGGGGAGCTGTTTTTT	CASIPPGETPTLHTGELFF	-	TRBV7-9	TRBJ2-2	-
TGTGCCAGCAGCCATATCGGGGGGGTTCGGGAGACCCAGTACTTC	CASSHIGGVRETQYF	few	TRBV14	TRBJ2-5	TRBD2
TGTGCCACCTCGGGACAGGGTATGCCTTACGAGCAGTACTTC	CATSGQGMPYEQYF	-	TRBV28	TRBJ2-7	TRBD1
TGTGCCAGCAGATCCGGGAGCAATCAAGAGACCCAGTACTTC	CASRSGSNQETQYF	-	TRBV2	TRBJ2-5	-
TGTGCCAGCAGTTTAAAACGACCCTTAAGGACAGTTCACTATGGCTACACCTTC	CASSLKRPLRTVHYGYTF	once	TRBV28	TRBJ1-2	-
TGCGCCAGCGGGTCGACAGGGCTCACCTACGAGCAGTACTTC	CASGSTGLTYEQYF	-	TRBV5-1	TRBJ2-7	TRBD1
TGTGCCAGCAGCAGACCAGGGATGAACACTGAAGCTTTCTTT	CASSRPGMNTEAFF	-	TRBV14	TRBJ1-1	-
TGTGCCAGCAGCTTACCGGGGGGCACCGGGGAGCTGTTTTTT	CASSLPGGTGELFF	-	TRBV7-9	TRBJ2-2	TRBD2
TGTGCCAGCAGCCGGGGGGGGACGTCCTACGAGCAGTACTTC	CASSRGGTSYEQYF	-	TRBV27	TRBJ2-7	TRBD2
TGTGCCAGCAGCTCCGGTTCGTTCACCGGGGAGCTGTTTTTT	CASSSGSFTGELFF	-	TRBV11-2	TRBJ2-2	-
TGTGCCAGCACCCCCTCCGGGACAGGGGGCGATTTTGAGGATGGCTACACCTTC	CASTPSGTGGDFEDGYTF	-	TRBV5-6	TRBJ1-2	TRBD1
TGCGCCAGCAGCTTTAACACGGGATCCCCTAGCCCCGGGGAGCTGTTTTTT	CASSFNTGSPSPGELFF	-	TRBV5-1	TRBJ2-2	-
TGTGCCAGCTCACAGGGTAGCGGGGAGGACGAGCAGTACTTC	CASSQGSGEDEQYF	-	TRBV18	TRBJ2-7	TRBD2
TGTGCCAGCAGTGCCGGACTAGCGGGATTCACAGATACGCAGTATTTT	CASSAGLAGFTDTQYF	few	TRBV6-1	TRBJ2-3	TRBD2
TGTGCCAGCAGTAACAGGGTGACAGGGGAAAAACTGTTTTTT	CASSNRVTGEKLFF	-	TRBV6-5	TRBJ1-4	TRBD1
TGTGCCAGCAGCCTGACAGTCTCTGGAAACACCATATATTTT	CASSLTVSGNTIYF	-	TRBV6-5	TRBJ1-3	-
TGTGCCAGCAGCTTTGACAGCTACGAGCAGTACTTC	CASSFDSYEQYF	-	TRBV5-6	TRBJ2-7	-
TGTGCCAGTAGTACTTCCGGGACTAGCAGCGAGCAGTACTTC	CASSTSGTSSEQYF	-	TRBV19	TRBJ2-7	TRBD2
TGTGCCATCAGTACCCTGGGGGGAGAGACCCAGTACTTC	CAISTLGGETQYF	-	TRBV10-3	TRBJ2-5	-
TGTGCCAGCAAGGGGCAGAACCTCCACTTT	CASKGQNLHF	-	TRBV6-5	TRBJ1-6	-
TGTGCCAGAAGCTTGGGGGCAGGATCAAGCTCCTATAATTCACCCCTCCACTTT	CARSLGAGSSSYNSPLHF	-	TRBV5-3	TRBJ1-6	-
TGTGCGGCAGGGGGGTCCACTGAAGCTTTCTTT	CAAGGSTEAFF	-	TRBV28	TRBJ1-1	TRBD1
TGTGCCAGTAGTATTCAGTCAGGGAGGGGCGCAGTAGGAGGCTACACCTTC	CASSIQSGRGAVGGYTF	-	TRBV19	TRBJ1-2	-
TGCGCCAGCAGCCAAGATCCGACGGAGTTGAAGTACTTC	CASSQDPTELKYF	-	TRBV4-3	TRBJ2-7	-
TGTGCCAGTAGTTCCCACACCATTACAGGGGCAGGCACTGAAGCTTTCTTT	CASSSHTITGAGTEAFF	-	TRBV19	TRBJ1-1	TRBD1
TGTGCCAGCGGGCGAGTCGCAGATACGCAGTATTTT	CASGRVADTQYF	-	TRBV6-1	TRBJ2-3	-
TGTGCCAGTAGTCGGCAGGGGACCTATGGCTACACCTTC	CASSRQGTYGYTF	-	TRBV19	TRBJ1-2	-
TGTGCCAGCAGCCCGACAGGGTCTGGGGCCAACGTCCTGACTTTC	CASSPTGSGANVLTF	-	TRBV6-6	TRBJ2-6	TRBD1
TGTGCCAGCAGTGCCGCCCTTGGGACTAGCGGGGACGAGCAGTACTTC	CASSAALGTSGDEQYF	-	TRBV28	TRBJ2-7	TRBD2
TGTGCCAGCAGCCAAGATTGGGACAGTAACACCGGGGAGCTGTTTTTT	CASSQDWDSNTGELFF	-	TRBV4-2	TRBJ2-2	TRBD1
TGTGCCAGTTTGGAGGAGGGTGGTAGGTACACTGAAGCTTTCTTT	CASLEEGGRYTEAFF	few	TRBV6-6	TRBJ1-1	-
TGTGCCAGCAGCGTAGAGACGACAGGACGGGGATTAAACACTGAAGCTTTCTTT	CASSVETTGRGLNTEAFF	-	TRBV7-6	TRBJ1-1	-
TGTGCCAGCAGTGGGGGACATAGACTAGCCAAAAACATTCAGTACTTC	CASSGGHRLAKNIQYF	-	TRBV2	TRBJ2-4	-
TGTGCCAGCAGCCGACAACAGGGCCCAAGGGAGACCCAGTACTTC	CASSRQQGPRETQYF	-	TRBV6-5	TRBJ2-5	-
TGTGCCAGCAGCTTAGCGGCAGGGGAGGGTAGTCAGCCCCAGCATTTT	CASSLAAGEGSQPQHF	-	TRBV7-6	TRBJ1-5	-
TGTGCCAGCAGTGGGAGACAGGGTGATAATTCACCCCTCCACTTT	CASSGRQGDNSPLHF	few	TRBV6-1	TRBJ1-6	TRBD1
TGTGCCAGCAGGAAGCGGGGGGGCGTCACAGATACGCAGTATTTT	CASRKRGGVTDTQYF	-	TRBV6-6	TRBJ2-3	TRBD2
TGTGCCAGCAGCCCATCACCTCAAGCGGGACAGGGTCGGATGGGCACTGAAGCTTTCTTT	CASSPSPQAGQGRMGTEAFF	few	TRBV11-3	TRBJ1-1	TRBD1
TGTGCCAGTAGTATAGGGAGGGGTTGGGGCACTGAAGCTTTCTTT	CASSIGRGWGTEAFF	-	TRBV19	TRBJ1-1	-
TGTGCCAGCAGCCTAGCCACAGGGAACTATGGCTACACCTTC	CASSLATGNYGYTF	few	TRBV11-2	TRBJ1-2	-
TGCGCCAGCAGCTTACAGGGGGCTAACACCGGGGAGCTGTTTTTT	CASSLQGANTGELFF	-	TRBV5-1	TRBJ2-2	TRBD1
TGCGCCAGCAGCCAAGTTTCTGGGGCAGGGGAAAAACTGTTTTTT	CASSQVSGAGEKLFF	-	TRBV4-3	TRBJ1-4	-